This TCR beta chain was profiled in a study of cytomegalovirus exposure and HLA in healthy donors. The PCR had 60 Vbeta and 13 Jbeta primers. Sequenced by immunoSEQ multiplex PCR; TCRdb stores in-frame clones only, minus some. In the table there are approximately 150,000 clones, approximately 80% of which are singletons. On this clone itself: Its target is unknown.

General study points: Cytomegalovirus-associated TCR beta chains were listed, numbering 150 to 200. Most observed TCR sequences were rare, whereas some public TCRs were detected in many donors. A prior analysis recorded that most TCR beta V segments were productive about 87% or about 30% of the time. Later analysis showed TCR association rates varying by HLA locus, highest for DRB1 and lowest for HLA-C.

The sequencing sample was made of PBMCs. The receptor's source is a woman aged 45-59 years in good health and CMV-seronegative.

The DNA for the CDR3 is TGTGCCTGGAGTGCGACAGGCAATCAGCCCCAGCATTTT. Translating it yields CAWSATGNQPQHF. This chain joins TRBV30 and TRBJ1-5; maybe TRBD1 (5 bases). Germline loops: CDR1 GTSNPN, CDR2 SVGIG (reference sequence). The CDR3 totals 13 residues. Trimming cost V 1 base and J 2 bases, with 6 bases left between them.